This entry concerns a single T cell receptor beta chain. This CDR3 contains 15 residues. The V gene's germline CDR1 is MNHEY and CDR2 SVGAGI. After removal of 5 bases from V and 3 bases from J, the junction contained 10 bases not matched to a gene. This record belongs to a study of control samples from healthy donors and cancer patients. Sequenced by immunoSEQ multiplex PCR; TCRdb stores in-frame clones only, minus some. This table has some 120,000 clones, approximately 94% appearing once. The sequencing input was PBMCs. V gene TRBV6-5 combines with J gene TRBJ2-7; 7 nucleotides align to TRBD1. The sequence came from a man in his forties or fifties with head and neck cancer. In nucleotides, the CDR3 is TGTGCCAGCAGTCCACACCGGGACAGCTTCTACGAGCAGTACTTC. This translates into CASSPHRDSFYEQYF.